The clone carrying this T cell receptor (beta chain) was seen only a few times. Its antigen is undetermined. This sample is drawn from a study of T-cell memory formation after mild COVID-19. Study outcomes and limitations: Some clones that responded turned up in pre-infection memory, which suggests that cross-reactive memory joined in. Contracting clones from day 15 to 85 showed balanced CD4/CD8; later expanders favored CD4+.

TCR alpha and TCR beta cDNA libraries carrying sample barcodes and UMIs were produced by 5'RACE using constant-segment primers. TCRdb independently ran MiXCR on the 5' RACE reads; one entry per CDR3 protein. The sample has 170,000 or so distinct CDR3 sequences, about 22% seen once; the top ten hold 20% to 25%. The germline gives CDR1 LNHNV, CDR2 YYDKDF (reference sequence). The V end lost 5 bases, the J end lost 7 bases, and 12 bases lay between the germline ends. This CDR3 is built from 13 residues. Sequenced sample: PBMCs or a T cell subset sorted from them (not recorded which). The chain is built from TRBV15 and TRBJ1-3, with D uncertain. This receptor was taken from an adult woman who had mild COVID-19 (a few samples of this study predate the infection). Cell type and time point are not known. Here the CDR3 DNA reads TGTGCCACCAGCGAAAGGACGGAGAACACCATATATTTT. The encoded protein is CATSERTENTIYF.